The 2 T cell receptor beta chains below all came from one sample that was sequenced in a study of cytomegalovirus exposure and HLA in healthy donors. PCR involved 60 Vbeta and 13 Jbeta primers. Sequenced by immunoSEQ multiplex PCR; TCRdb stores in-frame clones only, minus some. The sample has roughly 220,000 clones; around 85% are singletons. Material for sequencing was PBMCs. Receptors were obtained from a man over 45 in good health and CMV-seronegative.

The CDR3 protein is CATRDRGRGGPQETQYF. CDR3 bases: TGTGCCACCCGGGACAGGGGTCGAGGAGGGCCACAAGAGACCCAGTACTTC. The V gene is TRBV28, the J gene TRBJ2-5; 10 bases are a match to TRBD1. The V gene's germline CDR1 is MDHEN and CDR2 SYDVKM. The CDR3 is 17 amino acids. Trimming removed 10 bases from V and 2 bases from J; junction bases left unmatched: 16.

The chain combines TRBV7-5 with TRBJ2-7; the table's D call, TRBD2, has no DNA check behind it. TRBV7-5 is a pseudogene segment. This CDR3 spans 16 amino acids. The CDR3 DNA sequence: TGTGTCAGAAGCTTAGGTATCGGGGGAAGCTCCTACGAGCAGTACTTC. Protein sequence: CVRSLGIGGSSYEQYF.